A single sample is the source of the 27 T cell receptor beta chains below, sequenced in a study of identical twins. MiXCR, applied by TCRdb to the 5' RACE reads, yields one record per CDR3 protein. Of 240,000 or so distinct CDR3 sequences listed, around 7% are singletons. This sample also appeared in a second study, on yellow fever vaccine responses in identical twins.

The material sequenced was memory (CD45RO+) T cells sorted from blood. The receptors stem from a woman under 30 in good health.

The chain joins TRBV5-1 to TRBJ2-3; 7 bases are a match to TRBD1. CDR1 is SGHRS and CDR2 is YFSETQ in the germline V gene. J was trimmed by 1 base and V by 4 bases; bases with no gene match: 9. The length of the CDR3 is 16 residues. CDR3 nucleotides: TGCGCCAGCAGCCATCAAGGGGGCGCGGGCACAGATACGCAGTATTTT. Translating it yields CASSHQGGAGTDTQYF. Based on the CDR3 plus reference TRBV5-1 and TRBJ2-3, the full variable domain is KAGVTQTPRYLIKTRGQQVTLSCSPISGHRSVSWYQQTPGQGLQFLFEYFSETQRNKGNFPGRFSGRQFSNSRSEMNVSTLELGDSALYLCASSHQGGAGTDTQYFGPGTRLTVL.

This CDR3 reads CASSGLPSGGNNEQFF. The CDR3 DNA sequence: TGCGCCAGCAGTGGTCTCCCTAGCGGGGGGAACAATGAGCAGTTCTTC. The rearrangement links TRBV10-1 to TRBJ2-1; 11 bases map to TRBD2. Trimming removed 4 bases from V and 5 bases from J; junction bases left unmatched: 7. The CDR3 spans 16 residues. The germline gives CDR1 WNHNN, CDR2 SYGVQD (reference sequence).

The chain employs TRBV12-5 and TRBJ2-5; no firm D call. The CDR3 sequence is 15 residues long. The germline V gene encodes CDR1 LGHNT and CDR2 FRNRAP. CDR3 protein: CASTQVTSRQETQYF. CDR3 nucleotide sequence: TGTGCCAGCACCCAAGTGACATCTCGGCAAGAGACCCAGTACTTC.

CDR3 region: CSATTQDGKKLFF. The DNA for the CDR3 is TGCAGTGCCACGACTCAAGACGGGAAAAAACTGTTTTTT. This chain joins TRBV20-1 and TRBJ1-4; D gene unclear. Per germline, CDR1 DFQATT and CDR2 SNEGSKA (reference sequence). The CDR3 contains 13 residues. The V gene lost 6 bases and the J gene lost 9 bases, with 17 bases spanning the gap.

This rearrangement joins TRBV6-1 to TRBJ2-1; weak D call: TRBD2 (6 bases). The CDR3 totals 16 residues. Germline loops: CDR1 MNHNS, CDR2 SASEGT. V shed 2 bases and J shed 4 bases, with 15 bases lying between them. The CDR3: CASSENGWGGYNEQFF. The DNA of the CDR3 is TGTGCCAGCAGTGAAAATGGGTGGGGAGGATACAATGAGCAGTTCTTC.

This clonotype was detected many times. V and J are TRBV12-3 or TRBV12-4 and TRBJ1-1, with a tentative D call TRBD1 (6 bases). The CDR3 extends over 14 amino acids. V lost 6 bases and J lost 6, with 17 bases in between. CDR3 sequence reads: CASSFNRVSPEAFF. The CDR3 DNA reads TGTGCCAGCAGCTTCAACAGGGTTTCGCCTGAAGCTTTCTTT.

The CDR3 region is CASSSGSWNEKLFF. The CDR3 region has the DNA TGTGCCAGCAGCTCCGGGAGTTGGAATGAAAAACTGTTTTTT. V usage is TRBV7-9 and J usage is TRBJ1-4; D remains ambiguous. Trimming removed 4 bases at V and 5 bases at J, with 11 bases between. The CDR3 sequence is 14 residues long. CDR1 and CDR2 (germline): SEHNR, FQNEAQ (reference sequence).

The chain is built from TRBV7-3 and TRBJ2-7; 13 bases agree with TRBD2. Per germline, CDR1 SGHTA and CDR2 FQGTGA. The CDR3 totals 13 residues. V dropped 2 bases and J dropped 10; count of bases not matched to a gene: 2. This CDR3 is CASSLGLAGVQYF. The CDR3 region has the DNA TGTGCCAGCAGCTTAGGACTAGCGGGAGTCCAGTACTTC.

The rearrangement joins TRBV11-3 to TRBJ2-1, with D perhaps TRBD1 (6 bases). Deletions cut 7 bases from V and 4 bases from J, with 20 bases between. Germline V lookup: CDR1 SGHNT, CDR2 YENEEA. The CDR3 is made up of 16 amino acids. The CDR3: CASTLSSGTSYNEQFF. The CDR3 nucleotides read TGTGCCAGCACCCTTTCTTCCGGGACATCATACAATGAGCAGTTCTTC.

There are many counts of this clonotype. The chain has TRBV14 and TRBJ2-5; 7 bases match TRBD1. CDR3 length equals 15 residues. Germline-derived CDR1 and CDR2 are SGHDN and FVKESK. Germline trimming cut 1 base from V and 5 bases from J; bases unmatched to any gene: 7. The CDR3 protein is CASSQVYRGVETQYF. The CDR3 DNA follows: TGTGCCAGCAGCCAAGTATACAGGGGAGTTGAGACCCAGTACTTC.

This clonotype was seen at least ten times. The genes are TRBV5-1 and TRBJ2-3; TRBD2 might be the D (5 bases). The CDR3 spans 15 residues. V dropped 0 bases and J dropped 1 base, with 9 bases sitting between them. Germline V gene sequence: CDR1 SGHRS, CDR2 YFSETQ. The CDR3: CASSLGGSGTDTQYF. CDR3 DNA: TGCGCCAGCAGCTTGGGAGGGTCAGGCACAGATACGCAGTATTTT. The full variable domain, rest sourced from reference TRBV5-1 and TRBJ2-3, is KAGVTQTPRYLIKTRGQQVTLSCSPISGHRSVSWYQQTPGQGLQFLFEYFSETQRNKGNFPGRFSGRQFSNSRSEMNVSTLELGDSALYLCASSLGGSGTDTQYFGPGTRLTVL.

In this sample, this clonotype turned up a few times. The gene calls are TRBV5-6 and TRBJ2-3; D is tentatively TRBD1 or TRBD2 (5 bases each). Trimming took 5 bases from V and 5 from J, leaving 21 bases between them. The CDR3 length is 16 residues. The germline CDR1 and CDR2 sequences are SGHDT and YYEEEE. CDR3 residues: CASSSGTASNGDTQYF. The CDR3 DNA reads TGTGCCAGCAGTTCCGGGACCGCCTCCAACGGAGATACGCAGTATTTT.

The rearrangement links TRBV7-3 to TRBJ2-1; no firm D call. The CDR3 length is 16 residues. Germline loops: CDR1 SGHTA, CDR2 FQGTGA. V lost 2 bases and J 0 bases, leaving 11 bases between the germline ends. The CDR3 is CASSLYGSHSYNEQFF. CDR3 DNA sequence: TGTGCCAGCAGCTTATACGGAAGCCACTCCTACAATGAGCAGTTCTTC.

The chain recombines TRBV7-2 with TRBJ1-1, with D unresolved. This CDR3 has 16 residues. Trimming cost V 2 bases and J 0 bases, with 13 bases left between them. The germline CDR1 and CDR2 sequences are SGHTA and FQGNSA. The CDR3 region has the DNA TGTGCCAGCAGCTTATCCCGCTGGGCCTTGAACACTGAAGCTTTCTTT. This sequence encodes CASSLSRWALNTEAFF.

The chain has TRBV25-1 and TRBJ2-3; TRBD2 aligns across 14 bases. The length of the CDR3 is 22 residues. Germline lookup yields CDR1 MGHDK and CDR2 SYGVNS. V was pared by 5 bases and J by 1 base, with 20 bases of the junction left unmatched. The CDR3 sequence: CASSPRGLRGLAGVRGTDTQYF. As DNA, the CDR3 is TGTGCCAGCAGTCCCAGGGGGCTGAGGGGACTAGCGGGGGTCAGGGGCACAGATACGCAGTATTTT.

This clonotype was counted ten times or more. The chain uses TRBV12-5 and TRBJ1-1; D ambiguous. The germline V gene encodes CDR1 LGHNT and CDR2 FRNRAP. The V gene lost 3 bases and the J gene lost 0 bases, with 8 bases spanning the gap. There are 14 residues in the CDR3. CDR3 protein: CASGLNTVNTEAFF. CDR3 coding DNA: TGTGCTAGTGGTTTAAACACCGTGAACACTGAAGCTTTCTTT.

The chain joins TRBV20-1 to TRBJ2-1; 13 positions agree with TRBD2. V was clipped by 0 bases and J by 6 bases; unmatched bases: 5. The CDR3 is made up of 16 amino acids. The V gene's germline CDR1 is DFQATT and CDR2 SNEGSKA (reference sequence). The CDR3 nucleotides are TGCAGTGCTAGAGATCCCGGACTAGCGGGAGTCAATGAGCAGTTCTTC. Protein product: CSARDPGLAGVNEQFF.

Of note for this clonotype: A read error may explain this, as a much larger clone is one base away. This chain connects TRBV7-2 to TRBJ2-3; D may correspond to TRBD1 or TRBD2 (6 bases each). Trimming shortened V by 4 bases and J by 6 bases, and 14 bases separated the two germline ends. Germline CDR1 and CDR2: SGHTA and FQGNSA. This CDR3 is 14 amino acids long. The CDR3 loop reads CASSSRGGSDTQYF. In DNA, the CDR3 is TGTGCCAGCAGCTCAAGAGGGGGGTCTGATACGCAGTATTTT. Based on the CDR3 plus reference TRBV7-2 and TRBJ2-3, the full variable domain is GAGVSQSPSNKVTEKGKDVELRCDPISGHTALYWYRQSLGQGLEFLIYFQGNSAPDKSGLPSDRFSAERTGGSVSTLTIQRTQQEDSAVYLCASSSRGGSDTQYFGPGTRLTVL.

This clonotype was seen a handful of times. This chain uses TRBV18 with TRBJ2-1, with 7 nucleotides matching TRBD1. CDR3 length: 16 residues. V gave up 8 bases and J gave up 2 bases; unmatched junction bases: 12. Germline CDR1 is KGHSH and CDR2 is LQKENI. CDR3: CASTKQGQTTYNEQFF. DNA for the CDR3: TGTGCCAGCACGAAACAGGGGCAGACTACCTACAATGAGCAGTTCTTC.

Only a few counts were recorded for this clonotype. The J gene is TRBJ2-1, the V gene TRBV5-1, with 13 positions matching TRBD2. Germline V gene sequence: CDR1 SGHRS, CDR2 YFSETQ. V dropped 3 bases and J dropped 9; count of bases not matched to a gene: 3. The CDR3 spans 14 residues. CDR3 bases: TGCGCCAGCAGCTCGGGACTAGCGGGAAGTGAGCAGTTCTTC. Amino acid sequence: CASSSGLAGSEQFF.

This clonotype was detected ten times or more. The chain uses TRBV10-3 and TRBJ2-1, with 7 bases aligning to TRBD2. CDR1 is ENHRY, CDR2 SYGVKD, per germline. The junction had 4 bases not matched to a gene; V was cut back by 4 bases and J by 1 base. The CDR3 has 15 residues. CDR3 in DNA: TGTGCCATCAGTGGAGCGGGAAGGTCCTACAATGAGCAGTTCTTC. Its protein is CAISGAGRSYNEQFF.

The CDR3 spells CASSLYQGTGEQYV. CDR3 nucleotide sequence: TGCGCCAGCAGCTTGTACCAGGGTACAGGAGAGCAGTACGTC. The chain recombines TRBV5-1 with TRBJ2-7, with a possible D match to TRBD1 (5 bases). V gave up 1 base and J gave up 7 bases, with 15 bases separating them. The CDR3 contains 14 residues. Germline assignment: CDR1 SGHRS and CDR2 YFSETQ.

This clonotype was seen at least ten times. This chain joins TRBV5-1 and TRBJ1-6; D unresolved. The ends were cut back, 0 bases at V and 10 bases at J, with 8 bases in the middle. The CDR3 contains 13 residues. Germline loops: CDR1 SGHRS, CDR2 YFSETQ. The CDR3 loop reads CASSLDQNSPLHF. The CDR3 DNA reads TGCGCCAGCAGCTTGGACCAGAACTCACCCCTCCACTTT. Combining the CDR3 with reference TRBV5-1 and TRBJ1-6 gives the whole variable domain KAGVTQTPRYLIKTRGQQVTLSCSPISGHRSVSWYQQTPGQGLQFLFEYFSETQRNKGNFPGRFSGRQFSNSRSEMNVSTLELGDSALYLCASSLDQNSPLHFGNGTRLTVT.

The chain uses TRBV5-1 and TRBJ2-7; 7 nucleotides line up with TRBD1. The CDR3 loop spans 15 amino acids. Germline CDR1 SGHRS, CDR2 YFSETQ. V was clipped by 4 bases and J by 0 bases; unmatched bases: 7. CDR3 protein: CASSKTQGTSYEQYF. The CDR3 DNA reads TGCGCCAGCAGCAAAACACAGGGGACCTCCTACGAGCAGTACTTC.

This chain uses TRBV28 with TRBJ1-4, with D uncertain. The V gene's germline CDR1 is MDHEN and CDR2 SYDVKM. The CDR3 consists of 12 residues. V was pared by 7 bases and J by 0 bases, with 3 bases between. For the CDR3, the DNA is TGTGCCAGCACTCCAACTAATGAAAAACTGTTTTTT. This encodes CASTPTNEKLFF.

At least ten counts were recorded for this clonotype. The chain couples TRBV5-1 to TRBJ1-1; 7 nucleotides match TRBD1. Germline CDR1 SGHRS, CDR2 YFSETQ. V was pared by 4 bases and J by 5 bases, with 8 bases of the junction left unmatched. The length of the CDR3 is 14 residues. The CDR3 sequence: CASSQSTGSTEAFF. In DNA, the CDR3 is TGCGCCAGCAGCCAGTCGACAGGGAGTACTGAAGCTTTCTTT.

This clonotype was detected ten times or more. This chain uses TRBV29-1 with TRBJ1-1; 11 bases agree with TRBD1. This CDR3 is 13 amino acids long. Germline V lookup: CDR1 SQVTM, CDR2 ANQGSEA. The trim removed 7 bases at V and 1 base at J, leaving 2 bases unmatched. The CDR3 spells CSAGTGGNTEAFF. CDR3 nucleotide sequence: TGCAGCGCTGGGACAGGGGGGAACACTGAAGCTTTCTTT.